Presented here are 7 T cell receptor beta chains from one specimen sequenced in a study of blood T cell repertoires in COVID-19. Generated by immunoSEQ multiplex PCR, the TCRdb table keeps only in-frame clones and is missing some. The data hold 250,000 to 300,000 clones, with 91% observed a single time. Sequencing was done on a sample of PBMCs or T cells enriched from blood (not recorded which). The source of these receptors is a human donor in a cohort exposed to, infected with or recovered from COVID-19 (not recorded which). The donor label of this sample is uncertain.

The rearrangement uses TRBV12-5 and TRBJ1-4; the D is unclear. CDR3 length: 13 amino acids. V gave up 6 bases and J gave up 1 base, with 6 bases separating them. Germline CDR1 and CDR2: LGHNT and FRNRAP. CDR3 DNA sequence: TGTGCTAGTGGCCCCAGAACTAATGAAAAACTGTTTTTT. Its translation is CASGPRTNEKLFF.

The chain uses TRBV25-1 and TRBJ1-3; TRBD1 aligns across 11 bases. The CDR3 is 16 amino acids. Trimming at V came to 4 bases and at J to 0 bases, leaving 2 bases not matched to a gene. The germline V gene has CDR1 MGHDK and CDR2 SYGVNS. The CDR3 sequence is CASSGTGGRSGNTIYF. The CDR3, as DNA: TGTGCCAGCAGTGGGACAGGGGGCCGCTCTGGAAACACCATATATTTT.

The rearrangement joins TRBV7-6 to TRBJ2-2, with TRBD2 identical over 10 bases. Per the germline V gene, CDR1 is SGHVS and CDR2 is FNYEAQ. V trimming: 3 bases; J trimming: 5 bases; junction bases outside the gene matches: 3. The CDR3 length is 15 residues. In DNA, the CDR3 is TGTGCCAGCAGCTTCCTACTAGCGGGGACCGGGGAGCTGTTTTTT. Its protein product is CASSFLLAGTGELFF.

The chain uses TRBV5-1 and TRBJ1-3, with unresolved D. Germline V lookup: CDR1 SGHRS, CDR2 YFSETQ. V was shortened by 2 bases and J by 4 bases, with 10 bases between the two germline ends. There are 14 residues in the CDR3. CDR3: CASSFLGEGNTIYF. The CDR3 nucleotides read TGCGCCAGCAGCTTCCTTGGGGAGGGAAACACCATATATTTT.

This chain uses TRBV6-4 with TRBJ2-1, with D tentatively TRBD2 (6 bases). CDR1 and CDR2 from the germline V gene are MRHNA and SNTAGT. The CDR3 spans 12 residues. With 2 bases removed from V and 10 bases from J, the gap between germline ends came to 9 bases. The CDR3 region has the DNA TGTGCCAGCAGTGACCGCAGCGGGGAGCAGTTCTTC. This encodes CASSDRSGEQFF.

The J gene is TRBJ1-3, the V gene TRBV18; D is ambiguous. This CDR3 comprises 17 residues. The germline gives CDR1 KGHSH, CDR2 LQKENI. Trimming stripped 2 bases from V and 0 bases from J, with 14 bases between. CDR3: CASSPGIDSSSGNTIYF. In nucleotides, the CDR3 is TGTGCCAGCTCACCAGGAATAGACTCGAGCTCTGGAAACACCATATATTTT.

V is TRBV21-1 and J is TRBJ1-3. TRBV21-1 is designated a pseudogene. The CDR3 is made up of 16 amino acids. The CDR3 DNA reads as TGTGCCAGCAGCAAAACGGGGATGATCTCTGGAAACACCATATATTTT. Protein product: CASSKTGMISGNTIYF.